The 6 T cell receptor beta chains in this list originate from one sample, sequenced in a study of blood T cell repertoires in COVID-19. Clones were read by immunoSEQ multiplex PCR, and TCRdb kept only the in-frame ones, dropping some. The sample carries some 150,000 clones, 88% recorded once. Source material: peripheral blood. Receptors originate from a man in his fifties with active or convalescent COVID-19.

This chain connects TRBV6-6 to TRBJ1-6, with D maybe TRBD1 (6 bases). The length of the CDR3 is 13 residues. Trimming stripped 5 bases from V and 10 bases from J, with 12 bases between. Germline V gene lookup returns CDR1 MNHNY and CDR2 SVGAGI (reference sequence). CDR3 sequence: CASSVQGKSPLHF. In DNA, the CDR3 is TGTGCCAGCAGTGTACAGGGAAAGTCACCCCTCCACTTT.

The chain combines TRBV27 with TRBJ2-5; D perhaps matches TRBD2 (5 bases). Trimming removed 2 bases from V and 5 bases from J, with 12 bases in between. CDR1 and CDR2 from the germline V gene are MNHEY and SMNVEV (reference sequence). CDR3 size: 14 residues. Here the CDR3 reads CASSLVSRGETQYF. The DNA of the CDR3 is TGTGCCAGCAGTTTAGTGTCTAGAGGGGAGACCCAGTACTTC.

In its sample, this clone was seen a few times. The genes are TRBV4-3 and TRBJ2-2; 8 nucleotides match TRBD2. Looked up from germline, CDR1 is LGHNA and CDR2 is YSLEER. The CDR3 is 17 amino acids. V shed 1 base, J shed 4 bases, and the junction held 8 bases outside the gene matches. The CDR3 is CASSQAPGLVRTGELFF. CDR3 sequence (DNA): TGCGCCAGCAGCCAAGCTCCGGGACTAGTCCGCACCGGGGAGCTGTTTTTT.

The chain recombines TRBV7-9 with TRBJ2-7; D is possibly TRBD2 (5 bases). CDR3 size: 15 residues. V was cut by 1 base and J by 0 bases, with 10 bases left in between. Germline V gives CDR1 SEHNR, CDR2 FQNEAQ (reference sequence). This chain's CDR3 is CASSLGTADSYEQYF. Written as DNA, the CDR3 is TGTGCCAGCAGCTTAGGGACTGCCGACTCCTACGAGCAGTACTTC.

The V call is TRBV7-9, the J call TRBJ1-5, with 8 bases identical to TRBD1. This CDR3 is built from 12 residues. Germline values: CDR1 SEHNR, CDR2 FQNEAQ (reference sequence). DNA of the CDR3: TGTGCTTCAGGGACAGGCTATCAGCCCCAGCATTTT. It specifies CASGTGYQPQHF.

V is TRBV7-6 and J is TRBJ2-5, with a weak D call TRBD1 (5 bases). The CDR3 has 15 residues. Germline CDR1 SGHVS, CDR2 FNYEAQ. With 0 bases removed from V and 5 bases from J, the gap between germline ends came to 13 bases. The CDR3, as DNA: TGTGCCAGCAGCTTAGCCTCAGGGCGAACGGAGACCCAGTACTTC. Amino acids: CASSLASGRTETQYF. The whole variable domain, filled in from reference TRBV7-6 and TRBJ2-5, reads GAGVSQSPRYKVTKRGQDVALRCDPISGHVSLYWYRQALGQGPEFLTYFNYEAQQDKSGLPNDRFSAERPEGSISTLTIQRTEQRDSAMYRCASSLASGRTETQYFGPGTRLLVL.